This is a list of T cell receptor beta chains from one sample in a study of blood T cells in healthy people across ages. MiXCR, applied by TCRdb to the 5' RACE reads, yields one record per CDR3 protein. The table includes hundreds of thousands of distinct CDR3 sequences, 45% to 50% detected once. The sequenced sample was blood. These receptors all stem from a woman aged 60-75 years in good health. The CDR3 runs from the conserved cysteine through the conserved F or W. Fields, in order: clone size, J gene, V gene, D gene, CDR3 DNA, CDR3 protein. The D gene is left open where the match is weak. Size is omitted from some rows. Given values are once, few, many or a class for expanded clones.

size: .; J: TRBJ2-1; V: TRBV6-6; D: .; DNA: TGTGCCAGCATGCAGGGTTGGGGGAAGTACAATGAGCAGTTCTTC; CDR3: CASMQGWGKYNEQFF
size: few; J: TRBJ1-5; V: TRBV5-6; D: TRBD1; DNA: TGTGCCAGCAGCCAAACTAGACAGGGTCTTCAGCCCCAGCATTTT; CDR3: CASSQTRQGLQPQHF
size: once; J: TRBJ2-3; V: TRBV12-3/TRBV12-4; D: TRBD2; DNA: TGTGCCACCCGAGAGCGTAGCGGGAGGACAGATACGCAGTATTTT; CDR3: CATRERSGRTDTQYF
size: .; J: TRBJ2-3; V: TRBV7-7; D: .; DNA: TGTGCTAGCAGCTTAGACGGGCTTACGCAGTATTTT; CDR3: CASSLDGLTQYF
size: .; J: TRBJ1-2; V: TRBV15; D: .; DNA: TGTGCCACCAGCAGAGATATTGGGACAAGGGGACAAGGCTACACCTTC; CDR3: CATSRDIGTRGQGYTF
size: .; J: TRBJ2-1; V: TRBV7-2; D: .; DNA: TGTGCCAGCAGCGAGGGGGGACTATACAATGAGCAGTTCTTC; CDR3: CASSEGGLYNEQFF
size: once; J: TRBJ2-1; V: TRBV11-2; D: .; DNA: TGTGCCAGCAGCTTAGATAGGTATGAGCAGTTCTTC; CDR3: CASSLDRYEQFF
size: .; J: TRBJ2-1; V: TRBV7-9; D: TRBD2; DNA: TGTGCCAGCAGCTTATCAAGAAGCGGGAGTAGGGATGAGCAGTTCTTC; CDR3: CASSLSRSGSRDEQFF
size: .; J: TRBJ2-7; V: TRBV27; D: .; DNA: TGTGCCAGCAGTCCCCGTCAGGGTTGGAAGATCGAGGGCGAGCAGTACTTC; CDR3: CASSPRQGWKIEGEQYF
size: .; J: TRBJ2-1; V: TRBV7-2; D: .; DNA: TGTGCCAGCAGCCAAACTAGTGGGAGCCTCCAGTTCTTC; CDR3: CASSQTSGSLQFF
size: .; J: TRBJ1-2; V: TRBV2; D: .; DNA: TGTGCCACCATCCCGGGCCCCGAGGGCTATGGCTACACCTTC; CDR3: CATIPGPEGYGYTF
size: .; J: TRBJ2-7; V: TRBV20-1; D: .; DNA: TGCAGCCCTTTGAGGAGGGATTCCTACAATGAGCAGTACTTC; CDR3: CSPLRRDSYNEQYF
size: .; J: TRBJ2-7; V: TRBV6-2/TRBV6-3; D: .; DNA: TGTGCCAGCAGTTCGTATATTGGCTACGAGCAGTACTTC; CDR3: CASSSYIGYEQYF
size: .; J: TRBJ1-1; V: TRBV7-9; D: .; DNA: TGTGCCAGCAGCTTAGAGGGGGTGAACACTGAAGCTTTCTTT; CDR3: CASSLEGVNTEAFF
size: .; J: TRBJ2-1; V: TRBV6-5; D: .; DNA: TGTGCCAGTAGCCCCTCTGACCCGCCCTCCTACAATGAGCAGTTCTTC; CDR3: CASSPSDPPSYNEQFF
size: .; J: TRBJ2-7; V: TRBV6-1; D: .; DNA: TGTGCCAGCAGTGAAAGGGACGCCAGATCCGAGCAGTACTTC; CDR3: CASSERDARSEQYF
size: once; J: TRBJ2-3; V: TRBV7-2; D: TRBD2; DNA: TGTGCCAGCACCACGGCATATCGGGCTAGCGGGGCGGGGGATACGCAGTATTTT; CDR3: CASTTAYRASGAGDTQYF
size: .; J: TRBJ2-5; V: TRBV7-2; D: TRBD1; DNA: TGTGCCAGCAGCCCCTGGACAGGGGGCGAGACCCAGTACTTC; CDR3: CASSPWTGGETQYF
size: few; J: TRBJ2-7; V: TRBV2; D: .; DNA: TGTGCCAGCAAGAGGACGGTGAGCTCCTACGAGCAGTACTTC; CDR3: CASKRTVSSYEQYF
size: .; J: TRBJ2-7; V: TRBV20-1; D: TRBD2; DNA: TGCAGTGCCTCCACCCAGGGCGGGAGAAACTACGAGCAGTACTTC; CDR3: CSASTQGGRNYEQYF
size: .; J: TRBJ2-4; V: TRBV27; D: TRBD2; DNA: TGTGCCAGCCGCCAGGGACTAGGGGCGAACATTCAGTACTTC; CDR3: CASRQGLGANIQYF
size: .; J: TRBJ2-1; V: TRBV7-2; D: .; DNA: TGTGCCAGCAGCTTAGATGCGAGGTACGACAATGAGCAGTTCTTC; CDR3: CASSLDARYDNEQFF
size: .; J: TRBJ1-2; V: TRBV5-1; D: TRBD1; DNA: TGCGCCAGCAGCTTGGACCCCGGGACAGTCAACTATGGCTACACCTTC; CDR3: CASSLDPGTVNYGYTF
size: .; J: TRBJ2-5; V: TRBV12-3/TRBV12-4; D: .; DNA: TGTGCCAGCAGTCCCACCCAACCAGGGGTAGGAGAGACCCAGTACTTC; CDR3: CASSPTQPGVGETQYF
size: .; J: TRBJ2-5; V: TRBV4-1; D: TRBD2; DNA: TGCGCCAGCAGCCAAGATCCCGGGAGGGCTGGGAATGAGCAGTACTTC; CDR3: CASSQDPGRAGNEQYF
size: few; J: TRBJ2-7; V: TRBV7-2; D: .; DNA: TGTGCCAGCAGCTTAAGGCAGGCCGCGTACGAGCAGTACTTC; CDR3: CASSLRQAAYEQYF
size: .; J: TRBJ1-1; V: TRBV5-1; D: TRBD1; DNA: TGCGCCAGCAGCTTGGCCGACAGGGATAACACTGAAGCTTTCTTT; CDR3: CASSLADRDNTEAFF